Shown below are 10 T cell receptor beta chains from a single sample sequenced in a study of T cells after yellow fever vaccination. One entry per CDR3 protein results from TCRdb running MiXCR on the 5' RACE reads. The sample lists about 300,000 distinct CDR3 sequences, around 7% occurring once. This material consisted of PBMCs, taken about 41 days after the first yellow fever vaccination. The origin of the receptors is a young man who received the YFV17D yellow fever vaccine.

There are a few counts of this clonotype. The chain couples TRBV12-3 or TRBV12-4 to TRBJ1-3; no clear D. The CDR3 covers 12 residues. V was shortened by 5 bases and J by 2 bases, with 4 bases between the two germline ends. The CDR3 DNA reads as TGTGCCAGCAGTGCCCCTGGAAACACCATATATTTT. Protein: CASSAPGNTIYF.

The rearrangement links TRBV6-4 to TRBJ1-2; D is unclear. There are 16 residues in the CDR3. Trimming cost V 2 bases and J 3 bases, with 16 bases left between them. CDR1 MRHNA and CDR2 SNTAGT come from the germline V gene. The CDR3 DNA reads TGTGCCAGCAGTGACCCTACCGGAAAGGCCTACTATGGCTACACCTTC. It is translated as CASSDPTGKAYYGYTF.

The chain joins TRBV5-5 to TRBJ2-3, with D maybe TRBD2 (6 bases). Trimming cost V 4 bases and J 0 bases, with 18 bases left between them. Looked up from germline, CDR1 is SGHKS and CDR2 is YYEKEE (reference sequence). This CDR3 is built from 17 residues. The CDR3 sequence: CASSRGPGAGSTDTQYF. In nucleotides, the CDR3 is TGTGCCAGCAGCCGCGGACCCGGGGCGGGAAGCACAGATACGCAGTATTTT.

The table lists this clonotype with a few counts. The V and J genes are TRBV5-4 and TRBJ1-2; the D gene is possibly TRBD1 (5 bases). The germline CDR1 and CDR2 sequences are SGHNT and YYREEE (reference sequence). This CDR3 has 14 residues. V lost 4 bases, J lost 7 bases, and 17 bases lay in between. The CDR3 DNA reads TGTGCCAGCAGCGCCGGGACGACCTTCGGTGGCTACACCTTC. Protein product: CASSAGTTFGGYTF.

This clonotype showed up just a few times. The chain uses TRBV6-5 and TRBJ2-5; D assignment may be TRBD1 or TRBD2 (5 bases each). V was clipped by 2 bases and J by 0 bases, with 7 bases between them. This CDR3 contains 14 residues. CDR1 is MNHEY and CDR2 is SVGAGI in the germline V gene. DNA of the CDR3: TGTGCCAGCAGTTACGGGACGTACCAAGAGACCCAGTACTTC. Protein product: CASSYGTYQETQYF.

This clonotype was recorded a few times. The chain has TRBV7-3 and TRBJ2-5; no firm D call. In germline, CDR1 is SGHTA, CDR2 FQGTGA. Trimming stripped 1 base from V and 3 bases from J, with 9 bases between. This CDR3 spans 14 amino acids. The CDR3 region has the DNA TGTGCCAGCAGCTTAAGCGGCGACAAAGAGACCCAGTACTTC. It is translated as CASSLSGDKETQYF.

The chain employs TRBV11-2 and TRBJ2-1, with D possibly being TRBD1 (5 bases). Germline values: CDR1 SGHAT, CDR2 FQNNGV. V lost 1 base to trimming and J lost 3 bases, with 7 bases between them. The CDR3 extends over 14 amino acids. The CDR3 nucleotides read TGTGCCAGCAGCTTAGCCAGGGACTACAATGAGCAGTTCTTC. This sequence encodes CASSLARDYNEQFF.

This clonotype occurred a few times. The rearrangement links TRBV4-1 to TRBJ1-1; D not resolved. CDR1 and CDR2 (germline): MGHRA, YSYEKL. Trimming removed 2 bases from V and 1 base from J, with 11 bases in between. CDR3 length equals 15 residues. CDR3 region: CASSQWGGQNTEAFF. As DNA, the CDR3 is TGCGCCAGCAGCCAATGGGGAGGGCAGAACACTGAAGCTTTCTTT.

This clonotype was found many times. The chain has TRBV12-3 or TRBV12-4 and TRBJ2-7, with 10 positions matching TRBD1. Trimming removed 5 bases from V and 1 base from J; junction bases left unmatched: 2. The CDR3 runs to 14 residues. The CDR3 protein is CASSPDRGSYEQYF. Here the CDR3 DNA reads TGTGCCAGCAGTCCGGACAGGGGGTCCTACGAGCAGTACTTC.

The table lists this clonotype with many counts. The rearrangement joins TRBV20-1 to TRBJ2-6, with D hard to call. Trimming took 6 bases from V and 1 from J, leaving 7 bases between them. The CDR3 contains 13 residues. CDR1 is DFQATT and CDR2 is SNEGSKA in the germline V gene (reference sequence). The CDR3 nucleotides read TGCAGTGCCCTAAAATCTGGGGCCAACGTCCTGACTTTC. Translating gives CSALKSGANVLTF.